These T cell receptor beta chains were read from a single sample in a study of CD8 T cells in ankylosing spondylitis. TCRdb processed the 5' RACE reads anew with MiXCR; each CDR3 protein has one entry. The sample lists hundreds of thousands of distinct CDR3 sequences, approximately 12% occurring once. Source material: blood, either unsorted or a sorted T cell fraction (not recorded which). These receptors were obtained from a male donor with ankylosing spondylitis. The CDR3 runs from the conserved cysteine through the conserved F or W. Fields, in order: D gene, J gene, V gene, clone size, CDR3 DNA, CDR3 protein. D genes are given only for firm matches. Part of the rows lack a size; the others show once, few, many or a class for expanded clones.

TRBD1 TRBJ2-2 TRBV3-1 NA TGTGCCAGCAGAGACAGGGGAAACACCGGGGAGCTGTTTTTT CASRDRGNTGELFF
NA TRBJ2-2 TRBV12-3/TRBV12-4 NA TGTGCCAGCAGTTGGGCATCCGCGAACACCGGGGAGCTGTTTTTT CASSWASANTGELFF
NA TRBJ2-3 TRBV6-1 NA TGTGCCAGCAGTGAAGGCGGCGGAGGGGTCACAGATACGCAGTATTTT CASSEGGGGVTDTQYF
NA TRBJ2-7 TRBV20-1 many TGCAGTGCTAGAGGCGGCGGGGACTCCTACGAGCAGTACTTC CSARGGGDSYEQYF
NA TRBJ1-1 TRBV7-9 few TGTGCCAGCAGCTTGGGTACGGCCAGGTCGGGCACTGAAGCTTTCTTT CASSLGTARSGTEAFF
NA TRBJ1-3 TRBV3-1 NA TGTGCCAGCAGCCATGAGGGATTTGGAAACACCATATATTTT CASSHEGFGNTIYF
NA TRBJ1-1 TRBV7-6 many TGTGCCAGCAGCTTACAGCTACGCACTGAAGCTTTCTTT CASSLQLRTEAFF
NA TRBJ2-1 TRBV12-3/TRBV12-4 many TGTGCCAGCAGAAGTGACAGCCGCAATGAGCAGTTCTTC CASRSDSRNEQFF
NA TRBJ2-1 TRBV20-1 NA TGCAGTGCCCAAGAGCGGTACAATGAGCAGTTCTTC CSAQERYNEQFF
TRBD2 TRBJ2-1 TRBV7-9 once TGTGCCAGCAGCCAGACGGGAGCGGGAGGGCCTGGGGAGCAGTTCTTC CASSQTGAGGPGEQFF
NA TRBJ1-1 TRBV25-1 few TGTGCCAGCAGTGAATACCGGGTCAATGCTGAAGCTTTCTTT CASSEYRVNAEAFF
NA TRBJ2-7 TRBV15 NA TGTGCCACCAGCAGAGCCGGGAGCATTTACGAGCAGTACTTC CATSRAGSIYEQYF
TRBD1 TRBJ2-1 TRBV5-1 many TGCGCCAGCAGCTACAGGGGAACCTCCAGGGAGCAGTTCTTC CASSYRGTSREQFF
TRBD1 TRBJ2-3 TRBV5-1 few TGCGCCAGCGGAACTGGACAGGGCTTCACAGATACGCAGTATTTT CASGTGQGFTDTQYF
NA TRBJ2-3 TRBV15 NA TGTGCCACCAGCAGTGGGCCGGAAAGCACAGATACGCAGTATTTT CATSSGPESTDTQYF
NA TRBJ2-2 TRBV5-1 few TGCGCCAGCAGCTTCCGGGGCAGGGAGGCCGGGGAGCTGTTTTTT CASSFRGREAGELFF
NA TRBJ2-3 TRBV7-2 many TGTGCCAGCAGCTTAAGTCTGGCGGGGACAGATACGCAGTATTTT CASSLSLAGTDTQYF
NA TRBJ2-3 TRBV12-3/TRBV12-4 many TGTGCCAGCAGTTTAGAACCGGCGGGAGATACGCAGTATTTT CASSLEPAGDTQYF
NA TRBJ2-2 TRBV7-9 NA TGTGCCAGTCTAGGGGCACCAGGCGGCGCGAACACCGGGGAGCTGTTTTTT CASLGAPGGANTGELFF
NA TRBJ2-3 TRBV29-1 few TGCAGCGTTGAAGATCGGGTGGGCACTAGCACAGATACGCAGTATTTT CSVEDRVGTSTDTQYF
TRBD1 TRBJ2-7 TRBV20-1 few TGCAGTGCTGACCGAACAGGGACAGGGTCACAGCAGTACTTC CSADRTGTGSQQYF
NA TRBJ2-6 TRBV6-2/TRBV6-3 NA TGTGCCAGCACCTCCTGGGCAGGGGCCAACGTCCTGACTTTC CASTSWAGANVLTF
TRBD1 TRBJ1-4 TRBV20-1 NA TGCAGTGCTTCGACAGGGGGCGGTGAAAAACTGTTTTTT CSASTGGGEKLFF
NA TRBJ1-3 TRBV5-6 few TGTGCCAGCAGCGTTGAGGGCGGATTCTTTCGAAACACCATATATTTT CASSVEGGFFRNTIYF
NA TRBJ2-2 TRBV7-2 many TGTGCCAGCAGCCCGACAGGTGCCGGGGAGCTGTTTTTT CASSPTGAGELFF
TRBD2 TRBJ2-1 TRBV30 NA TGTGCCTGGAGTCGCCTTAGCGGGGGCGCCTACAATGAGCAGTTCTTC CAWSRLSGGAYNEQFF
NA TRBJ2-1 TRBV20-1 few TGCAGTGCTAGAGGTGGGGCTAGCGCGTATGAGCAGTTCTTC CSARGGASAYEQFF
NA TRBJ1-2 TRBV4-1 many TGCGCCAGCAGCCTCCCTGAGGACGACCCTAACTATGGCTACACCTTC CASSLPEDDPNYGYTF
NA TRBJ1-5 TRBV7-9 many TGTGCCAGCAGCCCCGAATCGTATCAGCCCCAGCATTTT CASSPESYQPQHF
NA TRBJ2-3 TRBV27 few TGTGCCAGCAACTTATGGAATTCGGGGGCAGATACGCAGTATTTT CASNLWNSGADTQYF
NA TRBJ2-5 TRBV20-1 NA TGCAGTGTCCCCCCCGCCGGGGAGACCCAGTACTTC CSVPPAGETQYF
NA TRBJ2-3 TRBV20-1 NA TGCAGTGCTTGGGGTACAGATACGCAGTATTTT CSAWGTDTQYF
NA TRBJ2-7 TRBV3-2 few TGTGCCAGCAGCCGACACGGGACTAGCGGGAGCTCCTACGAGCAGTACTTC CASSRHGTSGSSYEQYF
NA TRBJ2-1 TRBV5-1 NA TGCGCCAGCAGCCCGGGCGGAGTTGGGTCCTACAATGAGCAGTTCTTC CASSPGGVGSYNEQFF
NA TRBJ2-1 TRBV18 few TGTGCCAGCTCACGACGAACAAATACTCTCGAGTTGAATGAGCAGTTCTTC CASSRRTNTLELNEQFF
TRBD2 TRBJ2-7 TRBV5-1 NA TGCGCCAGCAGCTTGGTCATTAGCGGGAACAACGAGCAGTACTTC CASSLVISGNNEQYF
NA TRBJ2-1 TRBV30 few TGTGCCTGGAGTCCGACTCGGGGTGAGCAGTTCTTC CAWSPTRGEQFF
NA TRBJ2-3 TRBV20-1 NA TGCAGTGCTAGAAACACCCTGGGTACGCAGTATTTT CSARNTLGTQYF
NA TRBJ2-7 TRBV5-1 few TGCGCCAGCAGGAGGGAAGTTGGGCAGTTCGAGCAGTACTTC CASRREVGQFEQYF
TRBD2 TRBJ2-1 TRBV20-1 NA TGCAGTGCTGGGGGACTAGGGTACTACAATGAGCAGTTCTTC CSAGGLGYYNEQFF
TRBD2 TRBJ2-7 TRBV20-1 few TGCAGTGCCTCGTCCGGACTAGCGGGAGGTTACGAGCAGTACTTC CSASSGLAGGYEQYF
TRBD1 TRBJ1-6 TRBV5-6 NA TGTGCCAGCAGCTCTCCCTTGACAGGGGTTGATTCACCCCTCCACTTT CASSSPLTGVDSPLHF
NA TRBJ2-5 TRBV5-6 NA TGTGCCAGCAGCTTAAGACTAGTTCAAGAGACCCAGTACTTC CASSLRLVQETQYF
NA TRBJ1-2 TRBV21-1 NA TGTGCCAGCCCGGGACCCAAAGTCCTATATAGTGGCTACACCTTC CASPGPKVLYSGYTF
NA TRBJ1-1 TRBV2 NA TGTGCCAGCAGTGTTCATACTGAAGCTTTCTTT CASSVHTEAFF
TRBD2 TRBJ2-1 TRBV4-1 NA TGCGCCAGCAGACAAGTTGGGGGGGATCACAATGAGCAGTTCTTC CASRQVGGDHNEQFF
TRBD1 TRBJ2-6 TRBV5-1 few TGCGCCAGCAGCCTCGGACAGGGGAGCGCTGGGGCCAACGTCCTGACTTTC CASSLGQGSAGANVLTF
TRBD1 TRBJ2-7 TRBV6-2/TRBV6-3 NA TGTGCCAGCATCCAACCCCCGGGAGAGACAGGGGGCGCATACTTC CASIQPPGETGGAYF
NA TRBJ1-5 TRBV28 NA TGTGCCAGCAGTAATGGGCCCCAGCATTTT CASSNGPQHF
TRBD1 TRBJ2-7 TRBV29-1 NA TGCAGCGTTGGTAACAGGGGGACCTACGAGCAGTACTTC CSVGNRGTYEQYF
TRBD2 TRBJ2-1 TRBV14 NA TGTGCCAGCAGCCAATTAGCGGGTCTTAGCTCCTACAATGAGCAGTTCTTC CASSQLAGLSSYNEQFF
NA TRBJ2-2 TRBV9 NA TGTGCCAGCAGCGTAGTTTTGTCCGGGGAGCTGTTTTTT CASSVVLSGELFF
TRBD2 TRBJ2-1 TRBV28 few TGTGCCAGCAGTTTCGGGATGGGGGAGGGCCTCTACAATGAGCAGTTCTTC CASSFGMGEGLYNEQFF
NA TRBJ1-1 TRBV20-1 NA TGCAGTGCTAGAGTGGCAGAGATGAACACTGAAGCTTTCTTT CSARVAEMNTEAFF
NA TRBJ1-1 TRBV19 few TGTGCCAGTAGTATGGGCAGCCTATTCAACACTGAAGCTTTCTTT CASSMGSLFNTEAFF